Below are 20 T cell receptor beta chains sequenced from a single sample in a study of cytomegalovirus exposure and HLA in healthy donors. Researchers ran the PCR with 60 Vbeta and 13 Jbeta primers. Clones were read by immunoSEQ multiplex PCR, and TCRdb kept only the in-frame ones, dropping some. The table lists 100,000 to 150,000 clones, roughly 80% of them singletons, with 2.5% in the top ten. Sequencing used PBMCs. The receptors shown here come from a man aged 25-45 years in good health and CMV-seronegative.

This clone was counted between two and nine times. This chain joins TRBV27 and TRBJ2-7; 7 bases line up with TRBD2. The CDR3 runs 14 residues. Looked up from germline, CDR1 is MNHEY and CDR2 is SMNVEV (reference sequence). With V trimmed by 3 bases and J by 6 bases, 8 bases remained unmatched. Here the CDR3 reads CASSFGGSNTEQYF. DNA for the CDR3: TGTGCCAGCAGTTTCGGCGGGAGCAATACCGAGCAGTACTTC.

The chain is built from TRBV15 and TRBJ1-2, with a possible D match to TRBD1 (6 bases). V dropped 3 bases and J dropped 1 base, with 9 bases sitting between them. The CDR3 is made up of 14 amino acids. CDR1 is LNHNV and CDR2 is YYDKDF in the germline V gene (reference sequence). Written as DNA, the CDR3 is TGTGCCACCAGCAGGGAGGACAGTAACTATGGCTACACCTTC. This sequence encodes CATSREDSNYGYTF.

The chain links TRBV5-6 to TRBJ2-7; 7 bases are a match to TRBD1. From germline, CDR1 is SGHDT and CDR2 YYEEEE. This CDR3 contains 14 residues. V lost 3 bases, J lost 5 bases, and 8 bases stayed unmatched. The CDR3 here is CASSYPDRDHEQYF. CDR3 nucleotide sequence: TGTGCCAGCAGCTACCCCGACAGGGACCACGAGCAGTACTTC.

The genes are TRBV6-5 and TRBJ2-3, with TRBD1 identical over 8 bases. In germline, CDR1 is MNHEY, CDR2 SVGAGI. The CDR3 is 15 residues long. V was clipped by 5 bases and J by 2 bases; unmatched bases: 6. CDR3 sequence (DNA): TGTGCCAGCAGTCGGACAGGGCCTTCCACAGATACGCAGTATTTT. This encodes CASSRTGPSTDTQYF.

The chain recombines TRBV7-2 with TRBJ2-7; 11 nucleotides align to TRBD2. The CDR3 has 15 residues. V shed 7 bases, J shed 4 bases, and the junction held 9 bases outside the gene matches. Germline V gene data show CDR1 as SGHTA and CDR2 as FQGNSA. The CDR3 DNA reads TGTGCCAGCACCTTTAGCGGGAGGGCCCGGTACGAGCAGTACTTC. As protein: CASTFSGRARYEQYF.

The chain combines TRBV10-2 with TRBJ1-2; no reliable D call. The CDR3 is 16 amino acids. Germline lookup yields CDR1 WSHSY and CDR2 SAAADI. Trimming removed 2 bases at V and 4 bases at J, with 17 bases between. The CDR3: CASSEPAVSGGYGYTF. The CDR3 region has the DNA TGCGCCAGCAGTGAGCCGGCGGTATCGGGAGGCTATGGCTACACCTTC.

J is TRBJ1-5 and V is TRBV18; 7 bases fit TRBD1. The germline V gene encodes CDR1 KGHSH and CDR2 LQKENI. This CDR3 region has 16 residues. V lost 5 bases, J lost 1 base, and 8 bases stayed unmatched. The CDR3 protein is CASSTRTGASNQPQHF. The CDR3 DNA follows: TGTGCCAGCTCAACTCGCACAGGGGCCAGCAATCAGCCCCAGCATTTT.

The genes are TRBV2 and TRBJ1-4, with unresolved D. The length of the CDR3 is 12 residues. V gave up 6 bases and J gave up 6 bases, with 8 bases separating them. The germline CDR1 and CDR2 sequences are SNHLY and FYNNEI. CDR3 amino acids: CASSSLDEKLFF. The CDR3 DNA reads as TGTGCCAGCAGCTCTCTCGATGAAAAACTGTTTTTT.

DNA of the CDR3: TGTGCCAGCAGAAAAGGGACAGGCGACACTGAAGCTTTCTTT. Its translation is CASRKGTGDTEAFF. The chain joins TRBV2 to TRBJ1-1; 8 bases are shared with TRBD1. V lost 6 bases, J lost 3 bases, and 6 bases stayed unmatched. The CDR3 loop spans 14 amino acids. Germline-derived CDR1 and CDR2 are SNHLY and FYNNEI.

The gene calls are TRBV28 and TRBJ2-7; a weak D match, TRBD2 (6 bases). The germline CDR1 and CDR2 sequences are MDHEN and SYDVKM. The CDR3 is 16 residues long. Trimming pared 2 bases from V and 3 bases from J, leaving 17 bases between. CDR3 DNA: TGTGCCAGCAGTTTAGGGGCTGGGGGGTACCGCTACGAGCAGTACTTC. This encodes CASSLGAGGYRYEQYF.

This chain links TRBV19 with TRBJ2-2, with D unclear. This CDR3 contains 15 residues. Per the germline V gene, CDR1 is LNHDA and CDR2 is SQIVND (reference sequence). V lost 0 bases, J lost 6 bases, and 11 bases lay in between. The CDR3 region is CASSIDRRRAGELFF. CDR3 nucleotide sequence: TGTGCCAGTAGTATAGATAGAAGGAGAGCCGGGGAGCTGTTTTTT.

The chain combines TRBV5-6 with TRBJ1-2; TRBD1 is a possible D gene (5 bases). Germline-derived CDR1 and CDR2 are SGHDT and YYEEEE. The CDR3 runs 16 residues. Trimming removed 0 bases from V and 2 bases from J, with 14 bases in between. This CDR3 reads CASSLAAGWQNYGYTF. CDR3 bases: TGTGCCAGCAGCTTGGCCGCAGGGTGGCAAAACTATGGCTACACCTTC. The variable domain in full, with the rest retrieved from reference TRBV5-6 and TRBJ1-2, is DAGVTQSPTHLIKTRGQQVTLRCSPKSGHDTVSWYQQALGQGPQFIFQYYEEEERQRGNFPDRFSGHQFPNYSSELNVNALLLGDSALYLCASSLAAGWQNYGYTFGSGTRLTVV.

This clone is a singleton in its sample. In the same sample, other DNA sequences code for this CDR3. The rearrangement links TRBV18 to TRBJ1-1; D is possibly TRBD1 (5 bases). Germline lookup yields CDR1 KGHSH and CDR2 LQKENI. CDR3 size: 13 residues. With 2 bases removed from V and 1 base from J, the gap between germline ends came to 5 bases. CDR3 loop: CASSPGQNTEAFF. CDR3 DNA sequence: TGTGCCAGCTCACCAGGACAGAACACTGAAGCTTTCTTT.

The rearrangement joins TRBV18 to TRBJ1-4, with D unclear. The CDR3 totals 15 residues. Germline V gene lookup returns CDR1 KGHSH and CDR2 LQKENI. V was clipped by 5 bases and J by 0 bases, with 10 bases between them. For the CDR3, the DNA is TGTGCCAGCTCAGGGAATAGCGCAACTAATGAAAAACTGTTTTTT. Its protein product is CASSGNSATNEKLFF.

The chain joins TRBV4-1 to TRBJ2-7; TRBD1 matches at 9 bases. Germline V gene lookup returns CDR1 MGHRA and CDR2 YSYEKL. The trim removed 4 bases at V and 5 bases at J, leaving 9 bases unmatched. The CDR3 is 15 amino acids. The CDR3 DNA is TGCGCCAGCAGCCTTACCACAGGGGGCAAGGACGAGCAGTACTTC. It specifies CASSLTTGGKDEQYF.

In regard to this clone: One junction end disagrees with the germline gene, perhaps due to a read error. The genes are TRBV7-9 and TRBJ2-1; TRBD2 matches 12 bases. This CDR3 contains 16 residues. Germline V gives CDR1 SEHNR, CDR2 FQNEAQ (reference sequence). The CDR3 DNA follows: TGTTCCAGCAGCCCGGGACTAGCGGGCGGAGACAATGAGCAGTTCTTC. Translating it yields CSSSPGLAGGDNEQFF.

This chain uses TRBV6-5 with TRBJ2-7; 7 bases agree with TRBD2. V lost 10 bases to trimming and J lost 6 bases; unmatched junction nucleotides: 18. This CDR3 has 15 amino acids. Per germline, CDR1 MNHEY and CDR2 SVGAGI. The CDR3 DNA follows: TGTGCCACTTTCCCGAGTGCCCTAGCGGTAGGCGAGCAGTACTTC. Translated: CATFPSALAVGEQYF.

The V call is TRBV2, the J call TRBJ1-2; D is unresolved. The germline CDR1 and CDR2 sequences are SNHLY and FYNNEI. The CDR3 covers 14 residues. V lost 7 bases to trimming and J lost 4 bases, with 16 bases between them. CDR3 amino acids: CASTGFRGSYGYTF. Here the CDR3 DNA reads TGTGCCAGCACTGGTTTTCGGGGATCCTATGGCTACACCTTC.

This clone was counted only a few times. Other DNA sequences in this specimen translate into the identical CDR3. The V call is TRBV4-3, the J call TRBJ2-3, with TRBD2 matching 14 bases. The CDR3 spans 16 residues. Germline V gene sequence: CDR1 LGHNA, CDR2 YSLEER. The V gene end was trimmed by 2 bases and the J gene end by 4 bases; junction bases not matched to a gene: 2. The CDR3 loop reads CASSQLGLAGADTQYF. The DNA for the CDR3 is TGCGCCAGCAGCCAACTGGGACTAGCGGGAGCAGATACGCAGTATTTT.

In regard to this clone: At one end the junction does not follow the germline gene, possibly because of a read error. The chain has TRBV7-7 and TRBJ2-5; 9 nucleotides line up with TRBD2. The germline V gene has CDR1 SSHAT and CDR2 FNYEAQ (reference sequence). The CDR3 consists of 15 residues. The CDR3 protein is CASSSVAGVRETQYF. In DNA form, the CDR3 reads TGTGCTAGCAGCTCCGTAGCGGGAGTGAGGGAGACCCAGTACTTC. The variable domain in full, with the rest retrieved from reference TRBV7-7 and TRBJ2-5, is GAGVSQSPRYKVTKRGQDVTLRCDPISSHATLYWYQQALGQGPEFLTYFNYEAQPDKSGLPSDRFSAERPEGSISTLTIQRTEQRDSAMYRCASSSVAGVRETQYFGPGTRLLVL.